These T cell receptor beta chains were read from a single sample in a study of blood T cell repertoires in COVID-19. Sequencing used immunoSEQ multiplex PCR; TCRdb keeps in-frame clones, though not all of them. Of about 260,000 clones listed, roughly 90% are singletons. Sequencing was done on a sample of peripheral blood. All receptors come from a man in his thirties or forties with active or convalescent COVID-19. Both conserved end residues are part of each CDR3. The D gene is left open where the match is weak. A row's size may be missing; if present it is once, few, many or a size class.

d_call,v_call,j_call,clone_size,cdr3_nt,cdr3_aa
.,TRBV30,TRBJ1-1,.,TGTGCCTGGGGACGGACATACAACACTGAAGCTTTCTTT,CAWGRTYNTEAFF
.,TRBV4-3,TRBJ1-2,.,TGCGCCAGCAGCCCCACAAAACAGGGAGCTAACTATGGCTACACCTTC,CASSPTKQGANYGYTF
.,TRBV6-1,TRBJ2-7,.,TGTGCCAGCAGTGAATCGGACAGAACCTACGAGCAGTACTTC,CASSESDRTYEQYF
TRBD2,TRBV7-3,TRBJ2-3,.,TGTGCCAGCAGCTTAGGACTAGCGGGGGGGAATACGCAGTATTTT,CASSLGLAGGNTQYF
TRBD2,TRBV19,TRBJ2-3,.,TGTGCCAGTAGTATGACGGGAGGAAGCACAGATACGCAGTATTTT,CASSMTGGSTDTQYF
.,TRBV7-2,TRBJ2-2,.,TGTGCCAGCAGCTCCTCTTACACCGGGGAGCTGTTTTTT,CASSSSYTGELFF
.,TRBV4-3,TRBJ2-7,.,TGCGCCAGCAGCCAAGACCTGGGACTTCGCTCCTACGAGCAGTACTTC,CASSQDLGLRSYEQYF
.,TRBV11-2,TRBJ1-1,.,TGTGCCAGTACCTCCGACCCGGGGCGGGGGGGCACTGAAGCTTTCTTT,CASTSDPGRGGTEAFF
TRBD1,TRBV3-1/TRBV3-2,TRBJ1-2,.,TGTGCCAGCAGCCAGCGACAGGGCGGGGGCTACACCTTC,CASSQRQGGGYTF
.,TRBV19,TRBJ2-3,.,TGTGCCAGTAGTCCAGACATGCAGGGGACAGATACGCAGTATTTT,CASSPDMQGTDTQYF
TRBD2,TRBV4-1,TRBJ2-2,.,TGCGCCAGCAGCCCTCAGCGGGGAGCTTGGGGAGGGGCGAACACCGGGGAGCTGTTTTTT,CASSPQRGAWGGANTGELFF
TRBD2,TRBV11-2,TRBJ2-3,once,TGTGCCAGCAGCTTAGTCCCGCGGGGGGGCCCAGATACGCAGTATTTT,CASSLVPRGGPDTQYF
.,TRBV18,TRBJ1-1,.,TGTGCCAGCTCATTAGACCCAACGGCGGCTATGAACACTGAAGCTTTCTTT,CASSLDPTAAMNTEAFF
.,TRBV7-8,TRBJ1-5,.,TGTGCCAGCAGCCACGCCAGGCGGGCCCAGCCCCAGCATTTT,CASSHARRAQPQHF
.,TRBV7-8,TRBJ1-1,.,TGTGCCAGCAGCTTAGGAGACAGTGGCACTGAAGCTTTCTTT,CASSLGDSGTEAFF
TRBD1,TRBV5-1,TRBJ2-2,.,TGCGCCAGCAGCTTCGGTCCAGGGGGCACCGGGGAGCTGTTTTTT,CASSFGPGGTGELFF
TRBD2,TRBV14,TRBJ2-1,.,TGTGCCAGCAGCCAAGATCCACGGCCGAGCGGGAAGTTCTTC,CASSQDPRPSGKFF
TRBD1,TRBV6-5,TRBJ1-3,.,TGTGCCATAAAGCCGGGACAGGAAGGAAACACCATATATTTT,CAIKPGQEGNTIYF
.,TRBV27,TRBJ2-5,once,TGTGCCAGCAGTTTTGGTCAGGGAGAGACCCAGTACTTC,CASSFGQGETQYF
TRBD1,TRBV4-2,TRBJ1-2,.,TGTGCCAGCAGCCAAGAGCTCATCGATGGGACAGATGGCTACACCTTC,CASSQELIDGTDGYTF
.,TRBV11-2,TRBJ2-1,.,TGTGCCAGCAGCTCAGGTCAACACAATGAGCAGTTCTTC,CASSSGQHNEQFF
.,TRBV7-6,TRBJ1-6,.,TGTGCCAGCAGCTCACAGGAGTATTCACCCCTCCACTTT,CASSSQEYSPLHF